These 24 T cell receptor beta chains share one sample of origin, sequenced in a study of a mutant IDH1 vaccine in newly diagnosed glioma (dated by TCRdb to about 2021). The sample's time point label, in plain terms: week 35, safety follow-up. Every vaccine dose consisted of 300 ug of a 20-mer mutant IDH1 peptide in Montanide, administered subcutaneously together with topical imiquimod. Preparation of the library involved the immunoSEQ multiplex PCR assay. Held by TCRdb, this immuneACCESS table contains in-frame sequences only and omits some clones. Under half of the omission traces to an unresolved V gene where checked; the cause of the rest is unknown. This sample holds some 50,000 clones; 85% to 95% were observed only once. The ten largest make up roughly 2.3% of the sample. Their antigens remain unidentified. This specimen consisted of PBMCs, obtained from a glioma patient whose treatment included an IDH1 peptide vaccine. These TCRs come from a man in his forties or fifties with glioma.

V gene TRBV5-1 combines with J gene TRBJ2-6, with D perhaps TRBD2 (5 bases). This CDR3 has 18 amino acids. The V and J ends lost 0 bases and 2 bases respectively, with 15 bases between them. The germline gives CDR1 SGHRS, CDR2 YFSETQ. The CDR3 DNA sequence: TGCGCCAGCAGCTTGGCCCGGGTTATGACTACTGGGGCCAACGTCCTGACTTTC. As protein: CASSLARVMTTGANVLTF.

The CDR3 nucleotides are TGCGCCAGCAGTCCGACGACAGATACGCAGTATTTT. Its protein is CASSPTTDTQYF. This chain links TRBV5-1 with TRBJ2-3; D ambiguous. The length of the CDR3 is 12 residues. The V gene lost 5 bases and the J gene lost 3 bases, with 7 bases spanning the gap. Germline V gene data show CDR1 as SGHRS and CDR2 as YFSETQ.

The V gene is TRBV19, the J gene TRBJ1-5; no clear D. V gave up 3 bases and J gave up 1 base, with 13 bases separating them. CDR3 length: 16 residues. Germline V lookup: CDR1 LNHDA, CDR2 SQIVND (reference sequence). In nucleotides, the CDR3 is TGTGCCAGTAGTATGAGGGTCTCGGCGAGCAATCAGCCCCAGCATTTT. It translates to CASSMRVSASNQPQHF.

The CDR3 coding sequence is TGCGCCAGCAGTAACAGGGATCCGAACACCGGGGAGCTGTTTTTT. Its translation is CASSNRDPNTGELFF. V gene TRBV10-1 combines with J gene TRBJ2-2; D might be TRBD1 (6 bases). CDR1 and CDR2 (germline): WNHNN, SYGVQD (reference sequence). The V gene lost 5 bases and the J gene lost 0 bases, with 10 bases spanning the gap. The CDR3 has 15 amino acids.

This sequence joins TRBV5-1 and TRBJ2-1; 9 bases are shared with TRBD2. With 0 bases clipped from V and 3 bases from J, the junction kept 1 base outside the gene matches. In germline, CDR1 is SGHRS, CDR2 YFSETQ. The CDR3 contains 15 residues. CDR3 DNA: TGCGCCAGCAGCTTGGGGACTAGCGACTACAATGAGCAGTTCTTC. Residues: CASSLGTSDYNEQFF.

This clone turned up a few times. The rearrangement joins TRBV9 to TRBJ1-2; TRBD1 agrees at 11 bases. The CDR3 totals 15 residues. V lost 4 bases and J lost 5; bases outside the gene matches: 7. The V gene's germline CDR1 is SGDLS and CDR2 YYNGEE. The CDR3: CASSSPDRGQYGYTF. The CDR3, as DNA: TGTGCCAGCAGCTCCCCGGACAGGGGGCAATATGGCTACACCTTC.

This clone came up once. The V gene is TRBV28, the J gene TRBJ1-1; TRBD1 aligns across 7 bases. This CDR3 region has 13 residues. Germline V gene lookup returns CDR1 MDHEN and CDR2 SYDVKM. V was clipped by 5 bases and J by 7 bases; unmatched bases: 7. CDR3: CASSPTDRYEAFF. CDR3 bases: TGTGCCAGCAGTCCAACGGACAGGTATGAAGCTTTCTTT.

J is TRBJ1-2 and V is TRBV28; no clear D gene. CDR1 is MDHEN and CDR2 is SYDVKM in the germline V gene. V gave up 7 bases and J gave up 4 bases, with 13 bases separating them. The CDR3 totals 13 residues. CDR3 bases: TGTGCCAGCAAAGGCGAGCCCGCCTATGGCTACACCTTC. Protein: CASKGEPAYGYTF.

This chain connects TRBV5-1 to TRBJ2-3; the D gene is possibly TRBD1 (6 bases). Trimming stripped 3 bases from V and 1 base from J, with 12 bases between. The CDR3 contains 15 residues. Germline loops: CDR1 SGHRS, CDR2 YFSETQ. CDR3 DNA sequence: TGCGCCAGCAGCTCCCACAGGGCCCGCACAGATACGCAGTATTTT. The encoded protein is CASSSHRARTDTQYF.

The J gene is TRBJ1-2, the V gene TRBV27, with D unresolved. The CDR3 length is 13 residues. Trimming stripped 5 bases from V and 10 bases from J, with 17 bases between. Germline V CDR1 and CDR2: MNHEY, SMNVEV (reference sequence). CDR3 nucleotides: TGTGCCAGCAGTCACCCCCCCGGAACGGCCTACACCTTC. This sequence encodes CASSHPPGTAYTF.

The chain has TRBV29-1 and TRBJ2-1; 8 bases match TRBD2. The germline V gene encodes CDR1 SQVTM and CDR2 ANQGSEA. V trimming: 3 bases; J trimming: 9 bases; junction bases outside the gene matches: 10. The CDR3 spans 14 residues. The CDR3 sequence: CSVDVSGATGEQFF. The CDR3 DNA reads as TGCAGCGTTGACGTTAGCGGGGCTACCGGTGAGCAGTTCTTC.

This chain's CDR3 is CASSPGVDYGYTF. The DNA of the CDR3 is TGTGCCAGCTCACCTGGGGTCGACTATGGCTACACCTTC. This rearrangement joins TRBV18 to TRBJ1-2; D uncertain. V was pared by 3 bases and J by 3 bases, with 8 bases between. This CDR3 spans 13 amino acids. Germline V gene lookup returns CDR1 KGHSH and CDR2 LQKENI.

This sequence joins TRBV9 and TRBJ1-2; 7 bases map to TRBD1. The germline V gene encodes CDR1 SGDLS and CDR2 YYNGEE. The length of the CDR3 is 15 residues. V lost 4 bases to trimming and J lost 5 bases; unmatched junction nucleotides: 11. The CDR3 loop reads CASSKGDRVDYGYTF. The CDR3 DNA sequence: TGTGCCAGCAGCAAGGGAGACAGGGTCGATTATGGCTACACCTTC.

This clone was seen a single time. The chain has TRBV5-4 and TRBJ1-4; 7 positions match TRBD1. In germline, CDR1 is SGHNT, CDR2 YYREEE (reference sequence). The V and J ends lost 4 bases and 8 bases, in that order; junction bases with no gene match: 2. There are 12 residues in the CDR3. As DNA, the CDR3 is TGTGCCAGCAGCCAGACAGGGGAAAAACTGTTTTTT. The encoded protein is CASSQTGEKLFF. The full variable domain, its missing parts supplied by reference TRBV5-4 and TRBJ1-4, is ETGVTQSPTHLIKTRGQQVTLRCSSQSGHNTVSWYQQALGQGPQFIFQYYREEENGRGNFPPRFSGLQFPNYSSELNVNALELDDSALYLCASSQTGEKLFFGSGTQLSVL.

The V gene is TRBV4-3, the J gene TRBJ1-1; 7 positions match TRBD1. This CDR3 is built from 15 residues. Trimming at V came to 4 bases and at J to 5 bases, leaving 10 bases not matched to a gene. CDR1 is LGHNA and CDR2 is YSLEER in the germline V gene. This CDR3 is CASSLSRQGGTEAFF. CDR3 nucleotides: TGCGCCAGCAGCCTCTCCCGACAGGGAGGGACTGAAGCTTTCTTT.

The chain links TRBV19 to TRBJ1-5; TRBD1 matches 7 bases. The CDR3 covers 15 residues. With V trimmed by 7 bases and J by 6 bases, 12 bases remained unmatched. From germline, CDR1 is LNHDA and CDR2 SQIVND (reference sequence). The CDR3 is CASIMQGGSGQPQHF. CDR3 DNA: TGTGCCAGTATCATGCAGGGGGGGTCTGGTCAGCCCCAGCATTTT.

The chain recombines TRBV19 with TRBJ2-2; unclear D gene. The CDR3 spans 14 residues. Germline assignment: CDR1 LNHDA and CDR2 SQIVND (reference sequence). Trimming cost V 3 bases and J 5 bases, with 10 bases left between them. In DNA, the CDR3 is TGTGCCAGTAGTATCAACCGAAATACCGGGGAGCTGTTTTTT. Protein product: CASSINRNTGELFF.

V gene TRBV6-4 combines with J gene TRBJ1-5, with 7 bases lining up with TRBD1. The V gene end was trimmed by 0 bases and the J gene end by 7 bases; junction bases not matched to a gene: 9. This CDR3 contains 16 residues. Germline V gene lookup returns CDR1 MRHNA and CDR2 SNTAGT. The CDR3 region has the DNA TGTGCCAGCAGTGACTCGGTCGACAGGGCGGCCCAGCCCCAGCATTTT. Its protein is CASSDSVDRAAQPQHF.

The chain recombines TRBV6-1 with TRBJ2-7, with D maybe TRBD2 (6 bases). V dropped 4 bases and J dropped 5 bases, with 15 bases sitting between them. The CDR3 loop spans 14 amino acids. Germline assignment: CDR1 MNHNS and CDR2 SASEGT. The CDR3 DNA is TGTGCCAGCAGTGCTGTAGCGGAGACCCACGAGCAGTACTTC. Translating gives CASSAVAETHEQYF.

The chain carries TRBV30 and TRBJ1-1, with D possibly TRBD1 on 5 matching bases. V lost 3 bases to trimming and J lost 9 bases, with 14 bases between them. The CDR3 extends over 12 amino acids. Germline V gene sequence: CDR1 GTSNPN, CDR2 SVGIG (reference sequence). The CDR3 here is CAWSETVVKAFF. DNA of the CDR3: TGTGCCTGGAGCGAGACAGTGGTCAAAGCTTTCTTT.

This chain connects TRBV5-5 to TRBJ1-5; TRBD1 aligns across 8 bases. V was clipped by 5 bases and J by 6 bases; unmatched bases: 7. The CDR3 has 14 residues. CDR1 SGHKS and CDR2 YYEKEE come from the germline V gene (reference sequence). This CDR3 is CASSRWTGSQPQHF. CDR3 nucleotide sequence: TGTGCCAGCAGTAGGTGGACAGGGTCTCAGCCCCAGCATTTT.

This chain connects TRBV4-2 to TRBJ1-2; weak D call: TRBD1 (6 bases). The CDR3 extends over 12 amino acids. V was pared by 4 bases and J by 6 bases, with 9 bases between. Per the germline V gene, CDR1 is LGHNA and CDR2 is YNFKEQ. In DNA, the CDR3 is TGTGCCAGCAGCCCTAACAGGGATGGCTACACCTTC. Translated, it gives CASSPNRDGYTF.

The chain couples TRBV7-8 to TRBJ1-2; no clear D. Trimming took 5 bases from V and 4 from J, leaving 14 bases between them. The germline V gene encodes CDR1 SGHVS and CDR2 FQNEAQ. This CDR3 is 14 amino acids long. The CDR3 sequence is CASSPREESYGYTF. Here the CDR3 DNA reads TGTGCCAGCAGCCCACGGGAAGAGAGCTATGGCTACACCTTC.

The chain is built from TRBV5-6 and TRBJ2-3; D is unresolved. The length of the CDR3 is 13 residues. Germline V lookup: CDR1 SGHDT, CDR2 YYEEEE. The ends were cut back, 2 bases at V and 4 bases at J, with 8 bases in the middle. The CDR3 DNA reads TGTGCCAGCAGCTTAAGGGTCTCAGATACGCAGTATTTT. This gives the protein CASSLRVSDTQYF.